This is a list of T cell receptor beta chains from one sample in a study of T-cell memory formation after mild COVID-19. TCRdb itself ran the 5' RACE reads through MiXCR, one entry per CDR3 protein. This sample has some 65,000 distinct CDR3 sequences, with over 15% found just once. Material: PBMCs or a T cell subset sorted from them (not recorded which). The receptors come from an adult woman who had mild COVID-19 (a few samples of this study predate the infection). Cell type and time point are not known. The CDR3 runs from the conserved cysteine through the conserved F or W. A D gene is named only where the DNA matches it firmly. Part of the rows lack a size; the others show once, few, many or a class for expanded clones.

d_gene: NA; v_gene: TRBV6-2/TRBV6-3; j_gene: TRBJ1-1; abundance: few; CDR3aa: CASSYSEGSAEAFF; CDR3nt: TGTGCCAGCAGTTACTCGGAGGGTAGCGCTGAAGCTTTCTTT
d_gene: NA; v_gene: TRBV5-1; j_gene: TRBJ1-1; abundance: many; CDR3aa: CASSLEWGWNEAFF; CDR3nt: TGCGCCAGCAGCTTGGAATGGGGGTGGAATGAAGCTTTCTTT
d_gene: TRBD2; v_gene: TRBV6-2/TRBV6-3; j_gene: TRBJ2-5; abundance: few; CDR3aa: CASSPWREDQETQYF; CDR3nt: TGTGCCAGCAGCCCGTGGCGGGAGGATCAGGAGACCCAGTACTTC
d_gene: NA; v_gene: TRBV3-1; j_gene: TRBJ2-1; abundance: NA; CDR3aa: CASSPDYNEQFF; CDR3nt: TGTGCCAGCAGCCCCGACTACAATGAGCAGTTCTTC
d_gene: NA; v_gene: TRBV9; j_gene: TRBJ2-7; abundance: few; CDR3aa: CASSAPGRKDEQYF; CDR3nt: TGTGCCAGCAGCGCCCCGGGAAGGAAGGACGAGCAGTACTTC
d_gene: TRBD2; v_gene: TRBV7-9; j_gene: TRBJ2-3; abundance: few; CDR3aa: CASSVTVAGVEADTQYF; CDR3nt: TGTGCCAGCAGCGTTACGGTAGCGGGAGTGGAGGCAGATACGCAGTATTTT
d_gene: TRBD2; v_gene: TRBV7-9; j_gene: TRBJ2-5; abundance: NA; CDR3aa: CASSSPTSHQETQYF; CDR3nt: TGTGCCAGCAGCTCCCCGACTAGCCACCAAGAGACCCAGTACTTC
d_gene: NA; v_gene: TRBV2; j_gene: TRBJ2-5; abundance: NA; CDR3aa: CASRGKETQYF; CDR3nt: TGTGCCAGCAGGGGGAAAGAGACCCAGTACTTC
d_gene: NA; v_gene: TRBV7-2; j_gene: TRBJ2-7; abundance: few; CDR3aa: CASSSSRLFSYEQYF; CDR3nt: TGTGCCAGCAGCTCAAGCCGACTATTCTCCTACGAGCAGTACTTC
d_gene: NA; v_gene: TRBV7-2; j_gene: TRBJ1-6; abundance: NA; CDR3aa: CASSLSYRESSYNSPLHF; CDR3nt: TGTGCCAGCAGCTTATCCTACAGAGAGAGCTCCTATAATTCACCCCTCCACTTT
d_gene: NA; v_gene: TRBV28; j_gene: TRBJ2-1; abundance: NA; CDR3aa: CASSPKGTEKYNEQFF; CDR3nt: TGTGCCAGCTCCCCCAAGGGGACTGAGAAATACAATGAGCAGTTCTTC
d_gene: TRBD1; v_gene: TRBV3-1; j_gene: TRBJ2-7; abundance: NA; CDR3aa: CASSQVGTGANEQYF; CDR3nt: TGTGCCAGCAGCCAAGTTGGGACAGGGGCCAACGAGCAGTACTTC
d_gene: NA; v_gene: TRBV20-1; j_gene: TRBJ2-7; abundance: NA; CDR3aa: CSAEGAREARKQYF; CDR3nt: TGCAGTGCTGAGGGGGCCAGGGAGGCAAGGAAGCAGTACTTC
d_gene: NA; v_gene: TRBV5-6; j_gene: TRBJ2-7; abundance: few; CDR3aa: CASSLEAGLTYEQYF; CDR3nt: TGTGCCAGCAGCTTGGAGGCAGGGCTGACCTACGAGCAGTACTTC
d_gene: TRBD1; v_gene: TRBV20-1; j_gene: TRBJ2-5; abundance: few; CDR3aa: CSARGTGNSQETQYF; CDR3nt: TGCAGTGCTAGAGGGACAGGGAACTCCCAAGAGACCCAGTACTTC
d_gene: NA; v_gene: TRBV2; j_gene: TRBJ2-5; abundance: few; CDR3aa: CASSEAPKAGGETQYF; CDR3nt: TGTGCCAGCAGTGAGGCTCCGAAGGCAGGTGGGGAGACCCAGTACTTC
d_gene: NA; v_gene: TRBV7-6; j_gene: TRBJ2-5; abundance: NA; CDR3aa: CASSLYAGVQETQYF; CDR3nt: TGTGCCAGCAGCTTATATGCAGGGGTCCAAGAGACCCAGTACTTC
d_gene: NA; v_gene: TRBV9; j_gene: TRBJ1-1; abundance: NA; CDR3aa: CASSPWVAEAFF; CDR3nt: TGTGCCAGCAGCCCCTGGGTCGCTGAAGCTTTCTTT
d_gene: NA; v_gene: TRBV5-1; j_gene: TRBJ2-3; abundance: NA; CDR3aa: CASSLARVTGTDTQYF; CDR3nt: TGCGCCAGCAGCTTGGCCAGGGTGACTGGCACAGATACGCAGTATTTT
d_gene: NA; v_gene: TRBV6-6; j_gene: TRBJ2-7; abundance: few; CDR3aa: CASSYPHSGNSGEQYF; CDR3nt: TGTGCCAGCAGTTACCCGCACTCGGGGAATTCCGGCGAGCAGTACTTC
d_gene: NA; v_gene: TRBV7-9; j_gene: TRBJ2-7; abundance: NA; CDR3aa: CASSPNGNEQYF; CDR3nt: TGTGCCAGCAGCCCCAACGGGAACGAGCAGTACTTC
d_gene: NA; v_gene: TRBV11-1; j_gene: TRBJ1-1; abundance: NA; CDR3aa: CASSLSGMDTEAFF; CDR3nt: TGTGCCAGCAGCTTATCGGGGATGGACACTGAAGCTTTCTTT
d_gene: NA; v_gene: TRBV6-5; j_gene: TRBJ2-1; abundance: NA; CDR3aa: CASNSYGSEQFF; CDR3nt: TGTGCCAGCAACTCCTATGGCAGTGAGCAGTTCTTC
d_gene: NA; v_gene: TRBV9; j_gene: TRBJ2-3; abundance: NA; CDR3aa: CASSVPVSTDTQYF; CDR3nt: TGTGCCAGCAGCGTACCGGTCAGCACAGATACGCAGTATTTT
d_gene: NA; v_gene: TRBV13; j_gene: TRBJ2-7; abundance: NA; CDR3aa: CASSFLDDEQYF; CDR3nt: TGTGCCAGCAGCTTTTTGGATGACGAGCAGTACTTC
d_gene: NA; v_gene: TRBV7-9; j_gene: TRBJ2-2; abundance: few; CDR3aa: CASTEDPGTGELFF; CDR3nt: TGTGCCAGCACCGAGGACCCGGGCACCGGGGAGCTGTTTTTT
d_gene: NA; v_gene: TRBV7-9; j_gene: TRBJ2-1; abundance: many; CDR3aa: CASSPWIAYNEQFF; CDR3nt: TGTGCCAGCAGCCCGTGGATCGCGTACAATGAGCAGTTCTTC
d_gene: NA; v_gene: TRBV20-1; j_gene: TRBJ2-5; abundance: few; CDR3aa: CSARDLQAEQETQYF; CDR3nt: TGCAGTGCTAGAGATTTACAGGCCGAACAAGAGACCCAGTACTTC
d_gene: TRBD1; v_gene: TRBV4-3; j_gene: TRBJ2-3; abundance: few; CDR3aa: CASSQGDRADTQYF; CDR3nt: TGCGCCAGCAGCCAAGGGGACAGGGCAGATACGCAGTATTTT
d_gene: TRBD2; v_gene: TRBV7-6; j_gene: TRBJ2-3; abundance: few; CDR3aa: CASSPIVSGGDTQYF; CDR3nt: TGTGCCAGCAGCCCCATTGTCAGCGGGGGGGATACGCAGTATTTT
d_gene: NA; v_gene: TRBV2; j_gene: TRBJ1-6; abundance: few; CDR3aa: CASIGYREDGSPLHF; CDR3nt: TGTGCCAGCATTGGGTACAGGGAGGATGGATCACCCCTCCACTTT
d_gene: TRBD2; v_gene: TRBV7-9; j_gene: TRBJ2-3; abundance: few; CDR3aa: CATKTSGGVLDTQYF; CDR3nt: TGTGCCACCAAGACTAGCGGGGGGGTGCTTGATACGCAGTATTTT
d_gene: NA; v_gene: TRBV11-2; j_gene: TRBJ2-5; abundance: NA; CDR3aa: CASSLDDGKETQYF; CDR3nt: TGTGCCAGCAGCTTAGATGATGGTAAAGAGACCCAGTACTTC
d_gene: TRBD1; v_gene: TRBV5-1; j_gene: TRBJ1-1; abundance: few; CDR3aa: CASSLGQAVEAFF; CDR3nt: TGCGCCAGCAGCCTGGGACAGGCGGTTGAAGCTTTCTTT
d_gene: NA; v_gene: TRBV5-4; j_gene: TRBJ2-5; abundance: once; CDR3aa: CASSSRGSALVYF; CDR3nt: TGTGCCAGCAGCTCTCGCGGATCAGCGCTAGTGTACTTC
d_gene: NA; v_gene: TRBV7-6; j_gene: TRBJ1-1; abundance: NA; CDR3aa: CASSSGSRATEAFF; CDR3nt: TGTGCCAGCAGCTCAGGGTCCCGGGCCACTGAAGCTTTCTTT
d_gene: NA; v_gene: TRBV6-2/TRBV6-3; j_gene: TRBJ2-2; abundance: NA; CDR3aa: CASRPAGGDPGELFF; CDR3nt: TGTGCCAGCAGACCCGCGGGTGGGGATCCCGGGGAGCTGTTTTTT
d_gene: NA; v_gene: TRBV5-1; j_gene: TRBJ2-5; abundance: NA; CDR3aa: CASSKLYQETQYF; CDR3nt: TGCGCCAGCAGCAAACTGTACCAAGAGACCCAGTACTTC
d_gene: NA; v_gene: TRBV7-9; j_gene: TRBJ2-3; abundance: NA; CDR3aa: CASSLASYRSRTQYF; CDR3nt: TGTGCCAGCAGCCTAGCTAGCTACCGCTCAAGGACGCAGTATTTT
d_gene: NA; v_gene: TRBV18; j_gene: TRBJ2-5; abundance: few; CDR3aa: CASSPETGETQYF; CDR3nt: TGTGCCAGCTCACCAGAGACAGGAGAGACCCAGTACTTC
d_gene: TRBD2; v_gene: TRBV12-3/TRBV12-4; j_gene: TRBJ2-5; abundance: few; CDR3aa: CASSLGGRASVETQYF; CDR3nt: TGTGCCAGCAGTTTAGGCGGGAGGGCCTCGGTGGAGACCCAGTACTTC
d_gene: NA; v_gene: TRBV5-6; j_gene: TRBJ2-7; abundance: NA; CDR3aa: CASSLVDGTSYEQYF; CDR3nt: TGTGCCAGCAGCTTGGTGGATGGGACCTCCTACGAGCAGTACTTC
d_gene: TRBD2; v_gene: TRBV5-1; j_gene: TRBJ2-1; abundance: NA; CDR3aa: CASSSPSSGGARNEQFF; CDR3nt: TGCGCCAGCAGCTCCCCCTCTAGCGGGGGGGCCCGGAATGAGCAGTTCTTC
d_gene: NA; v_gene: TRBV2; j_gene: TRBJ2-7; abundance: NA; CDR3aa: CASSEETGESYEQYF; CDR3nt: TGTGCCAGCAGTGAAGAAACAGGAGAATCCTACGAGCAGTACTTC
d_gene: TRBD2; v_gene: TRBV15; j_gene: TRBJ2-3; abundance: NA; CDR3aa: CATSSAGTSEDTQYF; CDR3nt: TGTGCCACCAGCAGCGCTGGGACTAGCGAGGATACGCAGTATTTT
d_gene: NA; v_gene: TRBV19; j_gene: TRBJ2-7; abundance: few; CDR3aa: CASGEDGDGEQYF; CDR3nt: TGTGCCAGTGGTGAGGACGGGGACGGCGAGCAGTACTTC
d_gene: NA; v_gene: TRBV7-6; j_gene: TRBJ2-2; abundance: few; CDR3aa: CASSLVFDGRELFF; CDR3nt: TGTGCCAGCAGCTTAGTATTCGATGGTCGGGAGCTGTTTTTT